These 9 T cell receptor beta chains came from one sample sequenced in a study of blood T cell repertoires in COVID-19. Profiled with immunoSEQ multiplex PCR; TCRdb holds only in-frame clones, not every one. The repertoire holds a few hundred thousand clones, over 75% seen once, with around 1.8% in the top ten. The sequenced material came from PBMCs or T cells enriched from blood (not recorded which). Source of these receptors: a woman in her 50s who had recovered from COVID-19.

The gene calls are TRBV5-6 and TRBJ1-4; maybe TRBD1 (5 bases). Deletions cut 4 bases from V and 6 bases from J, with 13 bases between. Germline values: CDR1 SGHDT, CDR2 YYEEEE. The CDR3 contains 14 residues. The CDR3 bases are TGTGCCAGCAGCCGCGGACACATGGATGAAAAACTGTTTTTT. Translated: CASSRGHMDEKLFF. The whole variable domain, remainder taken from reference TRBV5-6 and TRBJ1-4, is DAGVTQSPTHLIKTRGQQVTLRCSPKSGHDTVSWYQQALGQGPQFIFQYYEEEERQRGNFPDRFSGHQFPNYSSELNVNALLLGDSALYLCASSRGHMDEKLFFGSGTQLSVL.

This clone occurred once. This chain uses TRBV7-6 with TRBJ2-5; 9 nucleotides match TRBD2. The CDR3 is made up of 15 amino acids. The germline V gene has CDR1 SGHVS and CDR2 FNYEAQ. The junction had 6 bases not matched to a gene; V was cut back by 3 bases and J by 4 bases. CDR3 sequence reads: CASSFSGSVGETQYF. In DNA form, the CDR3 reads TGTGCCAGCAGCTTTAGCGGGAGCGTAGGAGAGACCCAGTACTTC.

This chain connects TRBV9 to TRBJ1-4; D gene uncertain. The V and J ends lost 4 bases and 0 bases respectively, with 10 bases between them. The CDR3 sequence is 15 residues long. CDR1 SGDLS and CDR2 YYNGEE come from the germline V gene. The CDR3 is CASSPLSATNEKLFF. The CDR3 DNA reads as TGTGCCAGCAGCCCTTTATCTGCAACTAATGAAAAACTGTTTTTT.

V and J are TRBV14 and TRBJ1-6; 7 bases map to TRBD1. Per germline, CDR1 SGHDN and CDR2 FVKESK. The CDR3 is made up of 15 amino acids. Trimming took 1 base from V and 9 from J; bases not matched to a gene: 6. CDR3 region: CASSQAGQFVSPLHF. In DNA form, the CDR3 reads TGTGCCAGCAGCCAAGCGGGACAGTTCGTTTCACCCCTCCACTTT.

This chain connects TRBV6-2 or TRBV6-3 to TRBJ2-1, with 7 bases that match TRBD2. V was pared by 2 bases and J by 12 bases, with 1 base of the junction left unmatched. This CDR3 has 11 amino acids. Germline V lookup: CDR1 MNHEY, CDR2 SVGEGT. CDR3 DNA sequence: TGTGCCAGCAGTTACGGGGGGGTGCAGTTCTTC. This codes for CASSYGGVQFF.

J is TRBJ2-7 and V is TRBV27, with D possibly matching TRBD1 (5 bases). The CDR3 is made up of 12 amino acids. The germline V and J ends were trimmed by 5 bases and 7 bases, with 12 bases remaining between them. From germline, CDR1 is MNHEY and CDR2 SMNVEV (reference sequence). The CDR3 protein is CASSTPGLEQYF. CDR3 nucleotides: TGTGCCAGCAGTACCCCAGGGTTAGAGCAGTACTTC.

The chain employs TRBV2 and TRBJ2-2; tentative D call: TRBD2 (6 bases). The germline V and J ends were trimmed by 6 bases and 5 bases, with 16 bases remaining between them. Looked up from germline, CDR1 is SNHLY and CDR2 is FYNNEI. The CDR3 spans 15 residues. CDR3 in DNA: TGTGCCAGCAGCCCCGGACTAAGAAGAACCGGGGAGCTGTTTTTT. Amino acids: CASSPGLRRTGELFF. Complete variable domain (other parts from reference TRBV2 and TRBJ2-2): EPEVTQTPSHQVTQMGQEVILRCVPISNHLYFYWYRQILGQKVEFLVSFYNNEISEKSEIFDDQFSVERPDGSNFTLKIRSTKLEDSAMYFCASSPGLRRTGELFFGEGSRLTVL.

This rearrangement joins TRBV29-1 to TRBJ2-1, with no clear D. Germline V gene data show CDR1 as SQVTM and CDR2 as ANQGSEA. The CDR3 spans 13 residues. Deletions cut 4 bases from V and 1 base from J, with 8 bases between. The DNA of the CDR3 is TGCAGCGTTGCCCGGTCGTCCTACAATGAGCAGTTCTTC. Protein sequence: CSVARSSYNEQFF.

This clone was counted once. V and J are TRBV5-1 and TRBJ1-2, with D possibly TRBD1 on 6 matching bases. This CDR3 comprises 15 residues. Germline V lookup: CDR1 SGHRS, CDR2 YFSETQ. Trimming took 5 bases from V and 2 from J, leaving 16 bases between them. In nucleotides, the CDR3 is TGCGCCAGCAGTCTGGGCGGGGGGCTCAACTATGGCTACACCTTC. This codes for CASSLGGGLNYGYTF.